This T cell receptor beta chain comes out of a study of graft-versus-host responses after intestinal transplantation. Study summary: Anti-thymocyte globulin induction was given to all recipients, followed by tacrolimus and steroids for around 3 years. Regarding the study as a whole: Graft-donor T cell macrochimerism coincided with high graft-versus-host to host-versus-graft clonal ratios in allografts. Recipient marrow held GvH clones, some first seen in ileum or blood.

A remark on this clone: Its antigen is unknown.

Libraries were prepared by immunoSEQ multiplex PCR; TCRdb keeps only in-frame clonotypes and omits some of them. Of more than 25,000 clones listed, around 94% are singletons. J was trimmed by 5 bases and V by 2 bases; bases with no gene match: 1. Per the germline V gene, CDR1 is ENHRY and CDR2 is SYGVKD. The CDR3 covers 15 residues. J is TRBJ2-6 and V is TRBV10-3; 9 nucleotides agree with TRBD1. The receptor comes from a human patient who received an intestinal transplant, so some T cells may come from the graft donor. The sample here was PBMCs, taken approximately 32 days after intestinal transplant. CDR3 residues: CAISEGQGRANVLTF. The CDR3 bases are TGTGCCATCAGTGAGGGACAGGGGAGGGCCAACGTCCTGACTTTC.